Listed below are T cell receptor beta chains from one sample, sequenced in a study of T cell responses to AZD1222 COVID-19 vaccine. Measured with immunoSEQ multiplex PCR; TCRdb has only the in-frame clones, and not every one. The data contain around 100,000 clones, approximately 89% of them singletons. The source was peripheral blood, collected on day 0 of MenACWY control vaccination. All receptors derive from an adult in good health. Both conserved end residues are trimmed from each CDR3.

V gene: TRBV5-4; CDR3 protein: ASSLAFSAETQY
V gene: TRBV28; CDR3 protein: ASSLGFSTDGYT
V gene: TRBV3-1/TRBV3-2; CDR3 protein: ASSPRLAGELEQY
V gene: TRBV7-9; CDR3 protein: ASSFEGLEQF
V gene: TRBV28; CDR3 protein: ASSPQGGGEY
V gene: TRBV9; CDR3 protein: ASSVYQNNEQF
V gene: TRBV7-2; CDR3 protein: ASSSHPGSEKLF
V gene: TRBV5-1; CDR3 protein: ASSWDPGQKETQY
V gene: TRBV28; CDR3 protein: ASNNRRGSNQPQH
V gene: TRBV5-3; CDR3 protein: ARREDNQPQH
V gene: TRBV6-5; CDR3 protein: ASSTWTGDNEQF
V gene: TRBV7-2; CDR3 protein: ASSLGQNYGYT
V gene: TRBV7-2; CDR3 protein: ASSTLGRGMETQY
V gene: TRBV6-1; CDR3 protein: ASSERVTAFSNYGYT
V gene: TRBV2; CDR3 protein: ASVQEASGGREQF
V gene: TRBV5-5; CDR3 protein: ASSLIGTDGNTIY
V gene: TRBV4-3; CDR3 protein: ASSQEGRGGYEKLF
V gene: TRBV7-2; CDR3 protein: ASSPRQGAHYEQY
V gene: TRBV2; CDR3 protein: ASTGTGTGELF
V gene: TRBV28; CDR3 protein: ASRPVRGDRYGYT
V gene: TRBV9; CDR3 protein: ASSVGDSPLH
V gene: TRBV11-2; CDR3 protein: ASSYLDRADTQY
V gene: TRBV10-3; CDR3 protein: AISESRQGAYSNQPQH
V gene: TRBV11-3; CDR3 protein: ASSLVSGGYT
V gene: TRBV5-3; CDR3 protein: ARSLEGNEQY
V gene: TRBV21-1; CDR3 protein: ASSKEKPGGRWETQY
V gene: TRBV18; CDR3 protein: ASSVGVPGGANEQF
V gene: TRBV28; CDR3 protein: ATLGSGANVLT
V gene: TRBV7-6; CDR3 protein: ASSKRQGLNTEAF
V gene: TRBV10-1; CDR3 protein: ASSEEQGSRTEAF
V gene: TRBV7-9; CDR3 protein: ASSLSGDRVHNEQF
V gene: TRBV27; CDR3 protein: ASSPTSGSVNTQY
V gene: TRBV19; CDR3 protein: ASSIAWQGVYEQY
V gene: TRBV4-1; CDR3 protein: ASSHPPGGTYGYT
V gene: TRBV5-4; CDR3 protein: ASSLDRGGNTEAF
V gene: TRBV11-3; CDR3 protein: ASSLDGLAGREQY